This entry lists 24 T cell receptor beta chains sequenced from one sample in a study of T cell clonality in common variable immunodeficiency. General study points: Reportedly, TCR beta sequences from common variable immunodeficiency showed fewer deletions and N-nucleotide insertions.

What these receptors recognize is not known. Method: immunoSEQ multiplex PCR; TCRdb's copy keeps in-frame clones and lacks some. This repertoire holds fewer than 30,000 clones, and none appear only once. The specimen sequenced was peripheral blood mononuclear cells. These receptors all come from a human donor with common variable immunodeficiency.

This clone was recorded a few times. The CDR3 bases that were read are TGCGCCAGCAGCTTGCAGCGGGGGGAGACC. Translation gives CASSLQRGET. The whole CDR3 sequence is CASSLQRGETQYF. The chain joins TRBV5-1 to TRBJ2-5, with 8 bases matching TRBD2. The read ends 3 residues early relative to the CDR3; the germline J gene fills the gap. The V segment lost 1 base and the J segment 5 bases; nucleotides outside the gene matches: 1. CDR3 length: 13 amino acids. The V gene's germline CDR1 is SGHRS and CDR2 YFSETQ. The variable domain in full, completed from reference TRBV5-1 and TRBJ2-5, reads KAGVTQTPRYLIKTRGQQVTLSCSPISGHRSVSWYQQTPGQGLQFLFEYFSETQRNKGNFPGRFSGRQFSNSRSEMNVSTLELGDSALYLCASSLQRGETQYFGPGTRLLVL.

This clone was observed a handful of times. The CDR3 DNA, read in part, is TGTGCCAGCAGGGAATGGGGACAGGGGAATCGC. Residues: CASREWGQGNR. The whole CDR3 protein is CASREWGQGNRYTF. The J gene is TRBJ1-2, the V gene TRBV6-1; 10 bases match TRBD1. The read halts 3 residues ahead of the CDR3 end, with the missing end drawn from the germline J gene. There are 14 residues in the CDR3. Germline CDR1 reads MNHNS; CDR2 reads SASEGT.

Comments on this clone: The read comes to an end 3 residues before the CDR3 does, leaving the germline J gene to fill in the end. This chain connects TRBV30 to TRBJ2-3, with no clear D. The length of the CDR3 is 16 residues. Germline V gene sequence: CDR1 GTSNPN, CDR2 SVGIG (reference sequence). The ends were cut back, 4 bases at V and 0 bases at J, with 17 bases in the middle. The CDR3 protein is CAWKVLQLGSTDTQYF. The covered CDR3 bases are TGTGCCTGGAAGGTGCTACAGCTCGGAAGCACAGATACG.

About this clone itself: The CDR3 end lies 3 residues beyond the end of the read and is filled in from the germline J gene. The rearrangement joins TRBV18 to TRBJ2-3; 9 bases map to TRBD2. The CDR3 is made up of 15 amino acids. J was trimmed by 2 bases and V by 8 bases; bases with no gene match: 8. Germline V CDR1 and CDR2: KGHSH, LQKENI. CDR3 residues: CASTGQRGDTDTQYF. The sequenced CDR3 bases are TGTGCCAGCACGGGGCAGCGGGGGGACACAGATACG.

There are a few counts of this clone. The read finishes 3 residues shy of the CDR3 end, and the germline J gene is used to complete it. The same CDR3 arises from other DNA sequences in this sample as well. The chain uses TRBV7-2 and TRBJ1-6; TRBD1 aligns across 10 bases. Germline loops: CDR1 SGHTA, CDR2 FQGNSA. This CDR3 region has 14 residues. The ends lost 3 bases at V and 8 bases at J; junction bases unmatched: 1. CDR3 amino acids: CASSLDRGYSPLHF. CDR3 DNA, as far as it was read: TGTGCCAGCAGCTTGGACAGGGGGTATTCACCC.

This clone was detected a few times. The read gets to within 3 residues of the CDR3 end, and the germline J gene fills in the rest. The V and J genes are TRBV7-3 and TRBJ2-7; weak D call: TRBD2 (6 bases). Germline values: CDR1 SGHTA, CDR2 FQGTGA. The V gene lost 0 bases and the J gene lost 2 bases, with 11 bases spanning the gap. This CDR3 region has 15 residues. The CDR3: CASSLTGGEPYEQYF. CDR3 DNA (partial): TGTGCCAGCAGCTTAACCGGCGGGGAACCCTACGAG. Using reference TRBV7-3 and TRBJ2-7 for the parts outside the CDR3, the full variable domain is GAGVSQTPSNKVTEKGKYVELRCDPISGHTALYWYRQSLGQGPEFLIYFQGTGAADDSGLPNDRFFAVRPEGSVSTLKIQRTERGDSAVYLCASSLTGGEPYEQYFGPGTRLTVT.

This clone was picked up a small number of times. The read falls 3 residues short of the CDR3 end, and the missing part is taken from the germline J gene. The chain joins TRBV10-1 to TRBJ2-1; 12 nucleotides line up with TRBD2. This CDR3 region has 16 residues. From germline, CDR1 is WNHNN and CDR2 SYGVQD (reference sequence). The ends lost 0 bases at V and 9 bases at J; junction bases unmatched: 6. CDR3 protein: CASSESVTSGGGEQFF. CDR3 bases read: TGCGCCAGCAGTGAGTCGGTGACTAGCGGGGGCGGTGAG.

This clone has at least ten counts. The read stops 3 residues short of the end of the CDR3; the missing end is completed from the germline J gene. The chain uses TRBV6-2 or TRBV6-3 and TRBJ2-5; a possible D gene is TRBD2 (5 bases). V was pared by 2 bases and J by 4 bases, with 11 bases between. CDR3 size: 14 residues. Germline V gene sequence: CDR1 MNHEY, CDR2 SVGEGT. CDR3 protein: CASSYPLAAETQYF. The sequenced part of the CDR3 DNA is TGTGCCAGCAGTTACCCCCTAGCCGCAGAGACC.

In its sample, this clone was seen a few times. The read ends 3 residues shy of where the CDR3 ends; the end is completed using the germline J gene. The chain has TRBV19 and TRBJ1-2, with D perhaps TRBD1 (6 bases). V gave up 5 bases and J gave up 5 bases, with 15 bases separating them. Germline V gene lookup returns CDR1 LNHDA and CDR2 SQIVND (reference sequence). The CDR3 spans 14 residues. CDR3: CASSRTELSYGYTF. The sequenced CDR3 bases are TGTGCCAGTAGTCGGACAGAATTAAGTTATGGC.

About this clone: The read falls 3 residues short of the CDR3 end, and the missing part is taken from the germline J gene. This chain connects TRBV18 to TRBJ2-2; maybe TRBD2 (6 bases). The CDR3 is 16 residues long. V was clipped by 1 base and J by 1 base, with 10 bases between them. The V gene's germline CDR1 is KGHSH and CDR2 LQKENI. CDR3 DNA (partial): TGTGCCAGCTCACCACGGTCGGGGGAGAACACCGGGGAG. Amino acid sequence: CASSPRSGENTGE. In full, the CDR3 reads CASSPRSGENTGELFF.

At least ten counts were recorded for this clone. The missing CDR3 end, 3 residues past where the read stops, is filled in from the germline J gene. The chain is built from TRBV18 and TRBJ1-2, with 7 bases aligning to TRBD1. CDR3 length: 14 amino acids. Germline V lookup: CDR1 KGHSH, CDR2 LQKENI. V was pared by 3 bases and J by 7 bases, with 8 bases of the junction left unmatched. CDR3 region: CASSPARGSRGYTF. Partial CDR3 DNA: TGTGCCAGCTCACCTGCCAGGGGGTCTCGTGGC.

Comment on this clone: The DNA ends 3 residues before the CDR3 does, and the rest of the CDR3 is filled in from the germline J gene. The V and J genes are TRBV7-6 and TRBJ1-4; a weak D match, TRBD1 (5 bases). The CDR3 runs to 14 residues. Trimming took 5 bases from V and 6 from J, leaving 13 bases between them. Germline lookup yields CDR1 SGHVS and CDR2 FNYEAQ. Partial CDR3 DNA: TGTGCCAGCAGCCTACAAGGGGTAGATGAAAAA. This sequence encodes CASSLQGVDEK. The CDR3 as a whole reads CASSLQGVDEKLFF.

There are many counts of this clone. The read falls 3 residues short of the CDR3 end, and the missing part is taken from the germline J gene. V usage is TRBV5-1 and J usage is TRBJ2-1; D is possibly TRBD2 (6 bases). This CDR3 is 15 amino acids long. Trimming removed 2 bases at V and 0 bases at J, with 9 bases between. The germline V gene encodes CDR1 SGHRS and CDR2 YFSETQ. The CDR3 sequence is CASSFRGSSYNEQFF. The sequenced part of the CDR3 DNA is TGCGCCAGCAGCTTCCGGGGGAGCTCCTACAATGAG.

This clone was seen more than once but under ten times. Read coverage stops 3 residues before the CDR3 terminus; the germline J gene supplies the remainder. This rearrangement joins TRBV6-2 or TRBV6-3 to TRBJ2-3; the match to TRBD2 covers 7 bases. The CDR3 has 16 residues. Trimming removed 2 bases from V and 8 bases from J; junction bases left unmatched: 13. Germline assignment: CDR1 MNHEY and CDR2 SVGEGT. The part of the CDR3 DNA that was read is TGTGCCAGCAGTTACGAGGCTAGCGGACCCTCAGCTACG. It translates to CASSYEASGPSAT. The whole CDR3 sequence is CASSYEASGPSATQYF.

There are a few counts of this clone. The read gets to within 3 residues of the CDR3 end, and the germline J gene fills in the rest. V gene TRBV5-1 combines with J gene TRBJ1-1, with D maybe TRBD1 (5 bases). The germline V gene encodes CDR1 SGHRS and CDR2 YFSETQ. The CDR3 consists of 13 residues. Trimming stripped 0 bases from V and 4 bases from J, with 7 bases between. CDR3 region: CASSLEQATEAFF. Partial CDR3 DNA: TGCGCCAGCAGCTTGGAACAGGCCACTGAA. Looking up the rest from reference TRBV5-1 and TRBJ1-1 gives the full variable domain: KAGVTQTPRYLIKTRGQQVTLSCSPISGHRSVSWYQQTPGQGLQFLFEYFSETQRNKGNFPGRFSGRQFSNSRSEMNVSTLELGDSALYLCASSLEQATEAFFGQGTRLTVV.

As for this clone: The DNA ends 3 residues before the CDR3 does, and the rest of the CDR3 is filled in from the germline J gene. The genes are TRBV5-1 and TRBJ2-3; D possibly corresponds to TRBD2 (6 bases). Germline CDR1 SGHRS, CDR2 YFSETQ. Trimming removed 7 bases at V and 0 bases at J, with 18 bases between. The CDR3 has 16 residues. The CDR3 DNA, read in part, is TGCGCCAGCCAACCCGGGAGAGGGGTTAGCACAGATACG. Translation: CASQPGRGVSTDT. The CDR3, in full, reads CASQPGRGVSTDTQYF.

Concerning this clone itself: The CDR3 is cut off 3 residues early in the read; its end comes from the germline J gene. The rearrangement joins TRBV2 to TRBJ1-1; 10 nucleotides line up with TRBD1. Germline lookup yields CDR1 SNHLY and CDR2 FYNNEI. Trimming took 6 bases from V and 7 from J; bases not matched to a gene: 5. The CDR3 is 13 residues long. The part of the CDR3 DNA that was read is TGTGCCAGCAGGGCCCGGGACAGGGGTGAA. Translating it yields CASRARDRGE. The entire CDR3 protein reads CASRARDRGEAFF.

In its sample, this clone was seen many times. The read falls 3 residues short of the CDR3 end, and the missing part is taken from the germline J gene. The chain employs TRBV7-3 and TRBJ2-3; 9 bases match TRBD2. The J segment lost 0 bases and the V segment lost 5 bases, leaving 6 bases of the junction unmatched. From germline, CDR1 is SGHTA and CDR2 FQGTGA. There are 16 residues in the CDR3. The CDR3 DNA, read in part, is TGTGCCAGCAGCGCCATAGCGGGGGCTAGCACAGATACG. This codes for CASSAIAGASTDT. The complete CDR3 reads CASSAIAGASTDTQYF.

This clone was recorded at least ten times. Read data end 3 residues before the CDR3 end; the end is taken from the germline J gene. The chain has TRBV7-2 and TRBJ1-2; D perhaps matches TRBD1 (5 bases). The germline V gene has CDR1 SGHTA and CDR2 FQGNSA. The germline V and J ends were trimmed by 5 bases and 1 base, with 8 bases remaining between them. CDR3 length: 13 residues. CDR3 loop: CASSEQVNYGYTF. Partial CDR3 DNA: TGTGCCAGCAGCGAACAGGTTAACTATGGC.

This clone has just a few counts. The sequence runs out 3 residues before the end of the CDR3; the remainder is reconstructed from the germline J gene. The chain carries TRBV19 and TRBJ1-4; D is perhaps TRBD1 (5 bases). Trimming stripped 3 bases from V and 5 bases from J, with 16 bases between. The CDR3 runs to 16 residues. Germline assignment: CDR1 LNHDA and CDR2 SQIVND (reference sequence). The covered CDR3 bases are TGTGCCAGTAGTATTGGGGCCGATGTACTAAATGAAAAA. This encodes CASSIGADVLNEK. The full CDR3 protein reads CASSIGADVLNEKLFF.

This clone was counted only a few times. The DNA ends 3 residues before the CDR3 does, and the rest of the CDR3 is filled in from the germline J gene. V gene TRBV6-1 combines with J gene TRBJ2-1; tentative D call: TRBD2 (6 bases). The CDR3 totals 14 residues. V was pared by 3 bases and J by 7 bases, with 13 bases between. CDR1 MNHNS and CDR2 SASEGT come from the germline V gene. The CDR3 sequence is CASSEAEEGNEQFF. The sequenced CDR3 bases are TGTGCCAGCAGTGAGGCTGAGGAGGGTAATGAG.

At least ten counts were recorded for this clone. Read data end 3 residues before the CDR3 end; the end is taken from the germline J gene. This chain uses TRBV5-4 with TRBJ2-7; 9 bases are shared with TRBD1. Losses at the gene ends were 4 bases for V and 3 bases for J; bases not matched to a gene: 8. Germline CDR1 and CDR2: SGHNT and YYREEE (reference sequence). The CDR3 has 15 amino acids. The sequenced CDR3 bases are TGTGCCAGCAGCGGGGGACAGGGTTTAATCTACGAG. It is translated as CASSGGQGLIYE. The entire CDR3 sequence reads CASSGGQGLIYEQYF.

Notes on this clone: The read falls 3 residues short of the CDR3 end, and the missing part is taken from the germline J gene. The rearrangement joins TRBV13 to TRBJ2-2; weak D call: TRBD1 (6 bases). Germline values: CDR1 PRHDT, CDR2 FYEKMQ (reference sequence). The CDR3 is 16 amino acids. The germline V and J ends were trimmed by 11 bases and 4 bases, with 23 bases remaining between them. The CDR3 region is CACSPMDSLGTGELFF. The sequenced part of the CDR3 DNA is TGTGCCTGCTCCCCCATGGACAGCCTCGGCACCGGGGAG. Combining the CDR3 with reference TRBV13 and TRBJ2-2 gives the whole variable domain AAGVIQSPRHLIKEKRETATLKCYPIPRHDTVYWYQQGPGQDPQFLISFYEKMQSDKGSIPDRFSAQQFSDYHSELNMSSLELGDSALYFCACSPMDSLGTGELFFGEGSRLTVL.

This clone was seen only a few times. The read ends 3 residues before the CDR3 terminus; that terminus is restored from the germline J gene. The chain combines TRBV2 with TRBJ1-3; TRBD1 might be the D (5 bases). Germline V gene sequence: CDR1 SNHLY, CDR2 FYNNEI. The CDR3 extends over 14 amino acids. Trimming left V 4 bases short and J 1 base short, with 8 bases between. CDR3 region: CASSATESGNTIYF. The sequenced CDR3 bases are TGTGCCAGCAGTGCGACAGAGTCTGGAAACACC.